Shown below are 24 T cell receptor beta chains from a single sample sequenced in a study of blood T cell repertoires in COVID-19. Libraries were prepared by immunoSEQ multiplex PCR; TCRdb keeps only in-frame clonotypes and omits some of them. The sample contains more than 85,000 clones, around 86% of which appear only once. Sequenced material: peripheral blood. The receptors here all came from a man older than 75 with acute or convalescent COVID-19.

The chain combines TRBV16 with TRBJ1-1, with D tentatively TRBD1 (5 bases). This CDR3 is 14 amino acids long. Germline assignment: CDR1 KGHSY and CDR2 FQNENV. With 4 bases removed from V and 0 bases from J, the gap between germline ends came to 9 bases. CDR3 residues: CASSRHRMNTEAFF. CDR3 nucleotides: TGTGCCAGCAGCCGCCACAGGATGAACACTGAAGCTTTCTTT.

The genes are TRBV11-2 and TRBJ1-5; 9 nucleotides agree with TRBD1. Germline V gene lookup returns CDR1 SGHAT and CDR2 FQNNGV. J gave up 2 bases and V 5 bases, and 7 bases lay outside the gene matches. The CDR3 consists of 16 residues. The CDR3 here is CASSLTGGIGNQPQHF. The DNA for the CDR3 is TGTGCCAGCAGCCTGACAGGGGGGATCGGCAATCAGCCCCAGCATTTT.

The chain links TRBV11-2 to TRBJ2-2; 7 positions match TRBD1. The CDR3 has 17 residues. The ends lost 1 base at V and 1 base at J; junction bases unmatched: 6. In germline, CDR1 is SGHAT, CDR2 FQNNGV. CDR3 sequence (DNA): TGTGCCAGCAGCTTAGTATCGCGGACAGGGAACACCGGGGAGCTGTTTTTT. Amino acids: CASSLVSRTGNTGELFF.

V is TRBV5-6 and J is TRBJ1-5, with D perhaps TRBD1 (5 bases). Per germline, CDR1 SGHDT and CDR2 YYEEEE. The CDR3 length is 15 residues. The V end lost 5 bases, the J end lost 0 bases, and 12 bases lay between the germline ends. In nucleotides, the CDR3 is TGTGCCAGCAGTATGGTAGGGGATAGCAATCAGCCCCAGCATTTT. Translated: CASSMVGDSNQPQHF.

This clone was counted once. The gene calls are TRBV5-1 and TRBJ2-3, with unresolved D. V dropped 4 bases and J dropped 4 bases, with 16 bases sitting between them. In germline, CDR1 is SGHRS, CDR2 YFSETQ. This CDR3 has 15 residues. The DNA for the CDR3 is TGCGCCAGCAGCCCCTACGCCACAGTTTCAGATACGCAGTATTTT. Translating it yields CASSPYATVSDTQYF.

Of note for this clone: No DNA is shown, since the ends of the CDR3 on it are uncertain; the CDR3 is the one TCRdb lists. J is TRBJ2-1 and V is TRBV19; the table's D call of TRBD2 was not tested on the DNA. CDR1 and CDR2 from the germline V gene are LNHDA and SQIVND (reference sequence). The CDR3 is 16 amino acids in total, end residues counted. The CDR3: CASSILESRNRNEQFF.

This sequence joins TRBV18 and TRBJ1-5, with TRBD1 identical over 9 bases. After removal of 3 bases from V and 4 bases from J, the junction contained 10 bases not matched to a gene. Germline V lookup: CDR1 KGHSH, CDR2 LQKENI. This CDR3 has 17 residues. The CDR3 here is CASSPLPGQGGNQPQHF. CDR3 coding DNA: TGTGCCAGCTCACCCCTCCCGGGACAGGGAGGGAATCAGCCCCAGCATTTT.

The chain has TRBV7-8 and TRBJ2-2, with 10 bases identical to TRBD1. The CDR3 is made up of 16 amino acids. CDR1 is SGHVS and CDR2 is FQNEAQ in the germline V gene. After removal of 3 bases from V and 6 bases from J, the junction contained 7 bases not matched to a gene. CDR3 sequence (DNA): TGTGCCAGCAGCTTTCGACAGGGGGCTTCCGCCGGGGAGCTGTTTTTT. Its protein is CASSFRQGASAGELFF. The entire variable domain, with the rest obtained from reference TRBV7-8 and TRBJ2-2, is as follows: GAGVSQSPRYKVAKRGQDVALRCDPISGHVSLFWYQQALGQGPEFLTYFQNEAQLDKSGLPSDRFFAERPEGSVSTLKIQRTQQEDSAVYLCASSFRQGASAGELFFGEGSRLTVL.

The V call is TRBV19, the J call TRBJ2-1; D is perhaps TRBD1 (5 bases). Germline CDR1 LNHDA, CDR2 SQIVND (reference sequence). The CDR3 extends over 15 amino acids. V lost 5 bases and J lost 2, with 13 bases in between. The CDR3 spells CASSPGKVPYNEQFF. CDR3 coding DNA: TGTGCCAGTAGTCCAGGGAAGGTCCCCTACAATGAGCAGTTCTTC. Complete variable domain (other parts from reference TRBV19 and TRBJ2-1): DGGITQSPKYLFRKEGQNVTLSCEQNLNHDAMYWYRQDPGQGLRLIYYSQIVNDFQKGDIAEGYSVSREKKESFPLTVTSAQKNPTAFYLCASSPGKVPYNEQFFGPGTRLTVL.

The J gene is TRBJ2-7, the V gene TRBV4-2; 12 nucleotides match TRBD2. After removal of 0 bases from V and 2 bases from J, the junction contained 11 bases not matched to a gene. The CDR3 length is 19 residues. The germline V gene has CDR1 LGHNA and CDR2 YNFKEQ. DNA for the CDR3: TGTGCCAGCAGCCAAGATGACCCCGGACTAGCGGGAATTCCCTACGAGCAGTACTTC. It encodes CASSQDDPGLAGIPYEQYF.

The chain links TRBV19 to TRBJ2-7, with 9 bases matching TRBD1. The CDR3 length is 15 residues. Trimming took 5 bases from V and 0 from J; bases not matched to a gene: 5. From germline, CDR1 is LNHDA and CDR2 SQIVND (reference sequence). CDR3: CASSAQGAFSYEQYF. CDR3 nucleotide sequence: TGTGCCAGTAGTGCACAGGGGGCTTTCTCCTACGAGCAGTACTTC. Combining the CDR3 with reference TRBV19 and TRBJ2-7 gives the whole variable domain DGGITQSPKYLFRKEGQNVTLSCEQNLNHDAMYWYRQDPGQGLRLIYYSQIVNDFQKGDIAEGYSVSREKKESFPLTVTSAQKNPTAFYLCASSAQGAFSYEQYFGPGTRLTVT.

This clone showed up just once. The chain is built from TRBV2 and TRBJ1-2, with 7 bases identical to TRBD1. V shed 5 bases and J 4 bases; nucleotides not matched to a gene: 10. Per germline, CDR1 SNHLY and CDR2 FYNNEI. This CDR3 is built from 15 residues. The CDR3 reads CASSKQGSGGYGYTF. The CDR3 DNA follows: TGTGCCAGCAGTAAACAGGGGAGTGGAGGCTATGGCTACACCTTC.

The gene calls are TRBV6-5 and TRBJ2-5; TRBD2 might be the D (6 bases). In germline, CDR1 is MNHEY, CDR2 SVGAGI. With 6 bases removed from V and 7 bases from J, the gap between germline ends came to 12 bases. This CDR3 is built from 12 residues. CDR3 sequence: CASRPDGGTQYF. DNA of the CDR3: TGTGCCAGCAGACCGGACGGGGGGACCCAGTACTTC.

The gene calls are TRBV28 and TRBJ1-6; no clear D. V dropped 7 bases and J dropped 9 bases, with 10 bases sitting between them. The germline gives CDR1 MDHEN, CDR2 SYDVKM. The CDR3 covers 12 residues. CDR3 in DNA: TGTGCCAGCACGGCACGGGGTTCACCCCTCCACTTT. Protein sequence: CASTARGSPLHF.

The chain employs TRBV2 and TRBJ1-1; possible D gene TRBD1, 6 bases. Germline CDR1 SNHLY, CDR2 FYNNEI. There are 13 residues in the CDR3. V lost 7 bases to trimming and J lost 3 bases, with 12 bases between them. CDR3 loop: CASTLQGYTEAFF. CDR3 sequence (DNA): TGTGCCAGCACTCTACAGGGTTACACTGAAGCTTTCTTT.

This clone was recorded at least ten times. The chain is built from TRBV4-2 and TRBJ2-1; 9 nucleotides align to TRBD1. V trimming: 0 bases; J trimming: 4 bases; junction bases outside the gene matches: 7. The germline CDR1 and CDR2 sequences are LGHNA and YNFKEQ. The CDR3 is 17 amino acids. In DNA, the CDR3 is TGTGCCAGCAGCCAAGATTTAGGGACAGGGACTTACAATGAGCAGTTCTTC. Protein sequence: CASSQDLGTGTYNEQFF.

This CDR3 is CSASEGTQAVYEQYF. CDR3 nucleotides: TGCAGTGCTAGTGAGGGGACACAGGCGGTGTACGAGCAGTACTTC. This chain uses TRBV20-1 with TRBJ2-7, with D tentatively TRBD1 (6 bases). With 3 bases removed from V and 4 bases from J, the gap between germline ends came to 19 bases. Germline V gene sequence: CDR1 DFQATT, CDR2 SNEGSKA (reference sequence). The CDR3 is made up of 15 amino acids.

The chain employs TRBV4-2 and TRBJ1-2; TRBD1 matches at 10 bases. Germline lookup yields CDR1 LGHNA and CDR2 YNFKEQ. Trimming took 4 bases from V and 3 from J; bases not matched to a gene: 8. CDR3 length: 16 residues. CDR3 amino acids: CASSLTDRGRDYGYTF. The CDR3 bases are TGTGCCAGCAGCCTAACCGACAGGGGGCGGGACTATGGCTACACCTTC.

The count of this clone is one. CDR3 sequence: CASSDGYTEAFF. In DNA, the CDR3 is TGTGCCAGCAGTGACGGGTACACTGAAGCTTTCTTT. The V gene is TRBV25-1, the J gene TRBJ1-1; the D is unclear. This CDR3 is built from 12 residues. CDR1 and CDR2 (germline): MGHDK, SYGVNS. V was shortened by 3 bases and J by 3 bases, with 5 bases between the two germline ends.

V gene TRBV6-6 combines with J gene TRBJ2-6, with D unclear. Trimming stripped 8 bases from V and 0 bases from J, with 8 bases between. The V gene's germline CDR1 is MNHNY and CDR2 SVGAGI (reference sequence). This CDR3 is 14 amino acids long. This chain's CDR3 is CASFEASGANVLTF. In DNA, the CDR3 is TGTGCCAGCTTCGAAGCCTCTGGGGCCAACGTCCTGACTTTC.

This clone was counted a single time. V is TRBV7-2 and J is TRBJ1-6; possible D gene TRBD1, 5 bases. Germline CDR1 and CDR2: SGHTA and FQGNSA. This CDR3 region has 14 residues. The V and J ends lost 1 base and 9 bases respectively, with 10 bases between them. The CDR3 DNA follows: TGTGCCAGCAGCTTAGGGCAGGGCACTTCACCCCTCCACTTT. This gives the protein CASSLGQGTSPLHF. The full variable domain, its missing parts supplied by reference TRBV7-2 and TRBJ1-6, is GAGVSQSPSNKVTEKGKDVELRCDPISGHTALYWYRQSLGQGLEFLIYFQGNSAPDKSGLPSDRFSAERTGGSVSTLTIQRTQQEDSAVYLCASSLGQGTSPLHFGNGTRLTVT.

CDR3 nucleotide sequence: TGTGCCAGCAGCCAAGATCTCGGGAAGAAGAATGAAAAACTGTTTTTT. Protein: CASSQDLGKKNEKLFF. The J gene is TRBJ1-4, the V gene TRBV4-2; D not resolved. Germline V lookup: CDR1 LGHNA, CDR2 YNFKEQ. Trimming stripped 0 bases from V and 5 bases from J, with 13 bases between. The CDR3 is 16 residues long.

This clone was observed a single time. This rearrangement joins TRBV19 to TRBJ2-1; 13 bases match TRBD2. Germline CDR1 and CDR2: LNHDA and SQIVND (reference sequence). The CDR3 has 16 amino acids. J was trimmed by 6 bases and V by 9 bases; bases with no gene match: 11. This CDR3 reads CASARTSGRGGNEQFF. In DNA, the CDR3 is TGTGCCAGCGCCCGGACTAGCGGGAGAGGGGGCAATGAGCAGTTCTTC.

The rearrangement links TRBV6-4 to TRBJ1-1; 7 bases match TRBD1. With 4 bases clipped from V and 5 bases from J, the junction kept 4 bases outside the gene matches. The V gene's germline CDR1 is MRHNA and CDR2 SNTAGT. The CDR3 is 13 residues long. The CDR3 DNA follows: TGTGCCAGCAGTGCCCAACAGGGGACTGAAGCTTTCTTT. Translated, it gives CASSAQQGTEAFF.